Below, one T cell receptor (beta chain) is given with its context. Ten or more counts support this clonotype. No cognate antigen has been identified for it. Germline is not matched at one junction end, which may reflect a read error. This specimen comes from a study of T-cell reconstitution after alpha-beta-depleted transplantation in children (dated by TCRdb to the mid-2010s). In the study overall: Using TCR repertoire profiling, the study quantitatively followed how T-cell immune reconstitution unfolded in children after TCRalphabeta/CD19-depleted allogeneic hematopoietic cell transplantation. The study at large found these results: The high TCRbeta diversity at day 60 in some patients was ascribed to recipient T cells and intrathymic progenitors that had survived conditioning. The frequencies of hyperexpanded clones fell over the following months, and after one year, T-cell counts and TCRbeta diversity were mostly attributed to newly produced T cells. The apparently early recovery of alphabetaT-cell counts about two months after transplant reportedly depended on only several hundred rapidly expanded clones that came from non-depleted graft cells.

The CDR3 numbers 15 residues from cysteine through phenylalanine. CDR3 DNA only is kept here, 45 bases in frame from base 1. The germline V gene (reference sequence) yields SEHNR for CDR1 and FQNEAQ for CDR2. Libraries were constructed by PCR. Sequenced using an Illumina HiSeq 2500. TCR library preparation used molecular barcoding, with unique molecular identifiers applied to normalize quantification of the TCRbeta repertoire. TCRdb passed the public sequencing reads through fastp at Q25 and MiXCR, retaining productive beta sequences. One record per CDR3 amino acid sequence lists the most common genes and DNA. The sample table records almost 500,000 distinct CDR3 sequences; roughly 10% of these occur just once. The ten largest clonotypes hold 2% of the sample. The sample's treatment or condition label, in plain terms: allogeneic hematopoietic cell transplantation with graft depleted of TCRalphabeta T cells and CD19 B cells. TCRalphabeta/CD19-depleted allogeneic hematopoietic cell grafts were given to the transplant recipients, all of whom were children.

Sequencing used PBMCs, obtained before TCRalphabeta/CD19-depleted stem cell transplant. This TCR came from a child aged 2-15 years with inherited bone marrow failure, due to receive a stem cell transplant. The chain employs TRBV7-9 and TRBJ1-1; no D gene call is confident. The CDR3 corresponds to CASSLPATPNAEAFF. The sequenced DNA: TGTGCCAGCAGCTTACCAGCCACACCGAACGCTGAAGCTTTCTTT.